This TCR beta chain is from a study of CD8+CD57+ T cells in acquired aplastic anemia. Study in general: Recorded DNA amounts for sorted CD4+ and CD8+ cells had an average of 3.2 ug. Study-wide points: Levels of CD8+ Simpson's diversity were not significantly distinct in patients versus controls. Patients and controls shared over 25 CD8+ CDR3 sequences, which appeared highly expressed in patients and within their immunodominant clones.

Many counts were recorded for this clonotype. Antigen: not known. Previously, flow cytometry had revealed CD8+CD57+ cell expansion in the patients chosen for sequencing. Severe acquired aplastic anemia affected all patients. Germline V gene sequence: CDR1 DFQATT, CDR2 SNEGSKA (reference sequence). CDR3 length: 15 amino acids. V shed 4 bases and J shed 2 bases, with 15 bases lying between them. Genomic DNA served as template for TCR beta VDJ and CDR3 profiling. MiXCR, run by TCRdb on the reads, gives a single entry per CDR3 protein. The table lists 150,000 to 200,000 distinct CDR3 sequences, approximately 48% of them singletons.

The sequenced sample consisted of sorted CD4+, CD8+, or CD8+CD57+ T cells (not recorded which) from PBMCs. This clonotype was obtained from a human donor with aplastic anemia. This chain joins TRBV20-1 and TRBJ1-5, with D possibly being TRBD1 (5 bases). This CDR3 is CSATDLSGGNQPQHF. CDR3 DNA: TGCAGTGCTACAGATCTCTCGGGGGGCAATCAGCCCCAGCATTTT.